Included here is one T cell receptor (beta chain) sequence, with context. The sample originates from a study of T-cell memory formation after mild COVID-19. This CDR3 spans 14 amino acids. V was trimmed by 2 bases and J by 1 base, leaving 9 bases between them. Germline V CDR1 and CDR2: SGHRS, YFSETQ. From the 5' RACE reads, TCRdb called clonotypes with MiXCR, one entry per CDR3 protein. Seen here are about 270,000 distinct CDR3 sequences, 15% to 20% observed once, and the top ten hold roughly 23%. This clonotype was sampled from a man aged 18 to 30 who had mild COVID-19 (a few samples of this study predate the infection). Cell type and time point are not known. Sequenced: PBMCs or a T cell subset sorted from them (not recorded which). The chain carries TRBV5-1 and TRBJ1-2; D call uncertain. This CDR3 reads CASSFTAVNYGYTF. Here the CDR3 DNA reads TGCGCCAGCAGCTTCACAGCGGTTAACTATGGCTACACCTTC.